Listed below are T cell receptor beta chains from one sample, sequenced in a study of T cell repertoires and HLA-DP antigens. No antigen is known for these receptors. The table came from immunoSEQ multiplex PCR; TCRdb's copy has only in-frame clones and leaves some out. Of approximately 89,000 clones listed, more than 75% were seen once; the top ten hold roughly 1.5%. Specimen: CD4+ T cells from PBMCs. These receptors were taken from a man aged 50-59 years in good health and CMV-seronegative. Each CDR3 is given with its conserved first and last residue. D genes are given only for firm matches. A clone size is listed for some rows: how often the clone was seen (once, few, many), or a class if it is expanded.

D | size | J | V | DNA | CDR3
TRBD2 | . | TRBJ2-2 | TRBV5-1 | TGCGCCAGCAGCCCCTGGAGCGGGGGGACCACCGGGGAGCTGTTTTTT | CASSPWSGGTTGELFF
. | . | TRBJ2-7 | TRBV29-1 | TGCAGCGTTGAAGAAAATTCCTACGAGCAGTACTTC | CSVEENSYEQYF
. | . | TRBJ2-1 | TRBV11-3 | TGTGCCAGCAGCTCCACCAATCGTAGCTTCTTC | CASSSTNRSFF
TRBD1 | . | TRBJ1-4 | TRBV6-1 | TGTGCCAGCAGCTCCCGACAGGGTAGAGAAGAAAAACTGTTTTTT | CASSSRQGREEKLFF
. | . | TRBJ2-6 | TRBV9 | TGTGCCAGCAGCCCCGGCGGAGCTGGGGCCAACGTCCTGACTTTC | CASSPGGAGANVLTF
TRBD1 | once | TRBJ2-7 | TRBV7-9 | TGTGCCAGCAGCAACGGCGGACAGGGGTTTTACGAGCAGTACTTC | CASSNGGQGFYEQYF
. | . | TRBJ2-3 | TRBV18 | TGTGCCAGCTCACCATTAACAAGCACAGATACGCAGTATTTT | CASSPLTSTDTQYF
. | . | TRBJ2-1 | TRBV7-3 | TGTGCCAGCAGCTTAAACGGGGAATCCTACAATGAGCAGTTCTTC | CASSLNGESYNEQFF
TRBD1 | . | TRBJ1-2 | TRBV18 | TGTGCCAGCTCACCCCAGTCCCGGGACAGGGGGGCCCCCGGATATGGCTACACCTTC | CASSPQSRDRGAPGYGYTF
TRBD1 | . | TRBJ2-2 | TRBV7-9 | TGTGCCAGCAGCTTATCAGGGGGCGTCTCGGTCGGGGAGCTGTTTTTT | CASSLSGGVSVGELFF
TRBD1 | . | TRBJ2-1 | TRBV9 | TGTGCCAGCAGCGCAGGACAGGTATACAATGAGCAGTTCTTC | CASSAGQVYNEQFF
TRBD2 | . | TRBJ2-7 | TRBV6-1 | TGTGCCAGCAGTGAAGTAGCGGGGGTTAACGAGCAGTACTTC | CASSEVAGVNEQYF
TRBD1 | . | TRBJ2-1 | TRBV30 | TGTGCCTCCGACAGGGGGCAGGGCAATGAGCAGTTCTTC | CASDRGQGNEQFF
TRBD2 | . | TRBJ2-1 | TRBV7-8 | TGTGCCAGCAGCCCGCGACTAGCGGGGGGGTACAATGAGCAGTTCTTC | CASSPRLAGGYNEQFF
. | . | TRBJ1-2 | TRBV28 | TGTGCCAGCAGTTTAACAGGGAACTATGGCTACACCTTC | CASSLTGNYGYTF
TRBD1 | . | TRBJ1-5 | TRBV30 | TGTGCCTGGAGTGCCCCCAGGGGGGTTGCCAATCAGCCCCAGCATTTT | CAWSAPRGVANQPQHF
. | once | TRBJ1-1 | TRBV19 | TGTGCCAGTAGTATGTTCCAGAACACTGAAGCTTTCTTT | CASSMFQNTEAFF
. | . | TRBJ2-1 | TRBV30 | TGTGCCTGGAGTGCCAATTCGTGGGCGAGAGCGGGTCGAAGCTCCTACAATGAGCAGTTCTTC | CAWSANSWARAGRSSYNEQFF
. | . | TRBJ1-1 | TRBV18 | TGTGCCAGCTCACTCACTGGGGCTGTTGAAGCTTTCTTT | CASSLTGAVEAFF
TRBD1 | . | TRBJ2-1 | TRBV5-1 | TGCGCCAGCAGCTCGGGACAGGGGACCTACAATGAGCAGTTCTTC | CASSSGQGTYNEQFF
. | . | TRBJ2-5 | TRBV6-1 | TGTGCCAGCAGCCGGGACGGAGAGACCCAGTACTTC | CASSRDGETQYF
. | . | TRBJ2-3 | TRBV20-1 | TGCAGTGCGGGGACCACAGATACGCAGTATTTT | CSAGTTDTQYF
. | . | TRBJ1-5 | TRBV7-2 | TGTGCCAGCAGCGTACAGGGTAATCAGCCCCAGCATTTT | CASSVQGNQPQHF
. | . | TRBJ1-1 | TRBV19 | TGTGCCAGTAGTACAGGGACTTACGAAAAGGAAGCTTTCTTT | CASSTGTYEKEAFF
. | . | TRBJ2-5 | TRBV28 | TGTGCCAGCAGTTGGGAGAGGAGGTGGCTGGAGACCCAGTACTTC | CASSWERRWLETQYF
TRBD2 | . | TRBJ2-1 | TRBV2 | TGTGCCAGTGGGCCTAGCGGGGGGTTCAATGAGCAGTTCTTC | CASGPSGGFNEQFF
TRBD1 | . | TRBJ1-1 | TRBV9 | TGTGCCAGCAGCGTAGGTTCAAGGGGGCGAGACACTGAAGCTTTCTTT | CASSVGSRGRDTEAFF
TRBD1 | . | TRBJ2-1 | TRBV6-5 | TGTGCCAGCAGAACAGACAGGGGCTCCTACAATGAGCAGTTCTTC | CASRTDRGSYNEQFF
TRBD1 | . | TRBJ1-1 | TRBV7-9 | TGTGCCAGCAGCCCTACCGCCGGGACAGGGCGGACTGAAGCTTTCTTT | CASSPTAGTGRTEAFF
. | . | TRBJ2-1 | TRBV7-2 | TGTGCCAGCAGCTTTTTGCGGACTACAAATGAGCAGTTCTTC | CASSFLRTTNEQFF
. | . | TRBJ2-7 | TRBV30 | TGTGCCTGGACCAGGGGGGTACGTTCGCAGTACTTC | CAWTRGVRSQYF
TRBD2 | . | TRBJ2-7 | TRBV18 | TGTGCCAGCCGGGAGGGTTTGGAATACGAGCAGTACTTC | CASREGLEYEQYF
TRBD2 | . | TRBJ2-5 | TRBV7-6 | TGTGCCAGCACCTTACGCGGGGGTAGCGGGGGCCCACAAGAGACCCAGTACTTC | CASTLRGGSGGPQETQYF
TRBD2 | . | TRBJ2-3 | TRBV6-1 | TGTGCCAGCAGTGAGTTAGGACTAGCGGGATTCGCTACGCAGTATTTT | CASSELGLAGFATQYF
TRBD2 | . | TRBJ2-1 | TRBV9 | TGTGCCAGCGCATCGCGGGAGAGTTCCTACAATGAGCAGTTCTTC | CASASRESSYNEQFF
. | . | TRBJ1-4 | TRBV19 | TGTGCCAGTAGCCACTTGGACGGCAGGAAACTGTTTTTT | CASSHLDGRKLFF
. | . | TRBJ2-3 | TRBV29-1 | TGCAGCGTTGAGCGGGCAGGTCTTATGGGAGATACGCAGTATTTT | CSVERAGLMGDTQYF
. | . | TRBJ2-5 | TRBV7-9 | TGTGCCAGCAGTGGAGAGGGGGGGGTAACCCAGTACTTC | CASSGEGGVTQYF
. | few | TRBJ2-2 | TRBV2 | TGTGCCAGCACCAAAGGGTCCCCCGGGGAGCTGTTTTTT | CASTKGSPGELFF
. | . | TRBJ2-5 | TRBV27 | TGTGCCAGCAGTTTTATCCAGCGGAAAGAGACCCAGTACTTC | CASSFIQRKETQYF
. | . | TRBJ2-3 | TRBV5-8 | TGTGCCAGCAGCACCAGGTCCCGAGATACGCAGTATTTT | CASSTRSRDTQYF
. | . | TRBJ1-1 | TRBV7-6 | TGTGCCAGCAGCTCCGGACTAGGGCACACTGAAGCTTTCTTT | CASSSGLGHTEAFF
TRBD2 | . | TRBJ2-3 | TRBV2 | TGTGCCAGCAGGAGGGTAGCGGGGGGCACAGATACGCAGTATTTT | CASRRVAGGTDTQYF
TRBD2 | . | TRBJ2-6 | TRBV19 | TGTGCCAGTAGTATAGCCGGGGGGGCTAGATCTGGGGCCAACGTCCTGACTTTC | CASSIAGGARSGANVLTF